One sample yielded the 25 T cell receptor beta chains listed below, sequenced in a study of T cells expressing NK-cell markers. TCRdb re-called the 5' RACE reads; every CDR3 protein appears as one record, without DNA. The listing records about 440,000 distinct CDR3 sequences. The sample taken for sequencing was blood T cells: a sorted CD56 or NKG2C T cell subset, CD4+ or CD8+ T cells, or bulk PBMC T cells (not recorded which). The receptor source for this set is a woman aged 18 to 75 in good health.

V usage is TRBV20-1 and J usage is TRBJ2-3; there is no DNA to check the TCRdb D call of TRBD2. Germline V CDR1 and CDR2: DFQATT, SNEGSKA (reference sequence). This CDR3 contains 15 residues. The CDR3 here is CSATRPGLSTDTQYF.

The V and J genes are TRBV7-2 and TRBJ2-1; the TCRdb call, TRBD2, lacks DNA for checking. This CDR3 comprises 16 residues. CDR1 is SGHTA, CDR2 FQGNSA, per germline. The chain's CDR3 is CASSLGRTSGNNEQFF. Complete variable domain (other parts from reference TRBV7-2 and TRBJ2-1): GAGVSQSPSNKVTEKGKDVELRCDPISGHTALYWYRQSLGQGLEFLIYFQGNSAPDKSGLPSDRFSAERTGGSVSTLTIQRTQQEDSAVYLCASSLGRTSGNNEQFFGPGTRLTVL.

V usage is TRBV11-1 and J usage is TRBJ2-7; TCRdb lists TRBD1, though no DNA is available to test this call. The CDR3 has 14 amino acids. Germline CDR1 is SGHAT and CDR2 is FQDESV (reference sequence). The CDR3 reads CASSQTGRTYEQYF. The full variable domain, rest sourced from reference TRBV11-1 and TRBJ2-7, is EAEVAQSPRYKITEKSQAVAFWCDPISGHATLYWYRQILGQGPELLVQFQDESVVDDSQLPKDRFSAERLKGVDSTLKIQPAELGDSAMYLCASSQTGRTYEQYFGPGTRLTVT.

This chain joins TRBV7-9 and TRBJ2-7; TCRdb selects TRBD2, and the lack of DNA leaves this call unchecked. The CDR3 length is 12 residues. Germline V gene sequence: CDR1 SEHNR, CDR2 FQNEAQ (reference sequence). CDR3 in amino acids: CASSLGDTKQYF.

V usage is TRBV28 and J usage is TRBJ2-3; the D call from TCRdb, TRBD2, cannot be confirmed without DNA. CDR3 length: 16 amino acids. Germline V gives CDR1 MDHEN, CDR2 SYDVKM. The CDR3 spells CASRPHSGALSDTQYF. Using reference TRBV28 and TRBJ2-3 for the parts outside the CDR3, the full variable domain is DVKVTQSSRYLVKRTGEKVFLECVQDMDHENMFWYRQDPGLGLRLIYFSYDVKMKEKGDIPEGYSVSREKKERFSLILESASTNQTSMYLCASRPHSGALSDTQYFGPGTRLTVL.

The chain has TRBV4-2 and TRBJ2-3; no DNA is available, so the TRBD2 call from TCRdb remains unchecked. This CDR3 is 16 amino acids long. The germline V gene has CDR1 LGHNA and CDR2 YNFKEQ. The CDR3 sequence is CASSQAGGVTTDTQYF.

V and J are TRBV29-1 and TRBJ2-1. CDR1 is SQVTM, CDR2 ANQGSEA, per germline. This CDR3 is 11 amino acids long. The CDR3 here is CSVGDSLEQFF.

V is TRBV9 and J is TRBJ2-5; TCRdb's D call of TRBD2 is untestable without DNA. CDR3 length equals 15 residues. Germline V lookup: CDR1 SGDLS, CDR2 YYNGEE. The CDR3 reads CASSVVGGASETQYF.

The chain is built from TRBV27 and TRBJ2-7; no DNA is available, so the TRBD1 call from TCRdb remains unchecked. The CDR3 length is 14 residues. Germline loops: CDR1 MNHEY, CDR2 SMNVEV (reference sequence). The CDR3 is CASSWGHLYERQYF.

The rearrangement joins TRBV14 to TRBJ2-7; TCRdb's D call of TRBD1 is untestable without DNA. The CDR3 sequence is 14 residues long. In germline, CDR1 is SGHDN, CDR2 FVKESK. The CDR3 reads CASSGDRDSYEQYF.

The chain has TRBV7-2 and TRBJ2-5; the D call from TCRdb, TRBD2, cannot be confirmed without DNA. Germline assignment: CDR1 SGHTA and CDR2 FQGNSA. CDR3 size: 16 residues. CDR3 residues: CASSPKVVQGGETQYF.

This sequence joins TRBV6-1 and TRBJ1-1. The length of the CDR3 is 14 residues. Germline CDR1 reads MNHNS; CDR2 reads SASEGT. The CDR3 spells CASSTSPGSAEAFF.

The rearrangement uses TRBV12-3 or TRBV12-4 and TRBJ2-5; there is no DNA to check the TCRdb D call of TRBD2. The CDR3 totals 16 residues. The CDR3 reads CASRLSRRGGQETQYF.

The chain is built from TRBV11-1 and TRBJ2-7. CDR3 size: 14 residues. CDR1 is SGHAT and CDR2 is FQDESV in the germline V gene (reference sequence). Here the CDR3 reads CASSLAEAVYEQYF.

The chain carries TRBV7-8 and TRBJ2-5; with no DNA, the TCRdb D assignment of TRBD2 cannot be verified. The CDR3 has 16 residues. Germline values: CDR1 SGHVS, CDR2 FQNEAQ. The CDR3: CASSLVVAGDQETQYF.

This chain uses TRBV2 with TRBJ2-7; without DNA, the TCRdb call of TRBD1 cannot be checked. This CDR3 contains 14 residues. Germline lookup yields CDR1 SNHLY and CDR2 FYNNEI. CDR3 sequence: CASRSRGGQSFLYF.

The chain recombines TRBV20-1 with TRBJ2-1; TCRdb gives TRBD1 as the D gene, but with no DNA this cannot be confirmed. Germline CDR1 reads DFQATT; CDR2 reads SNEGSKA (reference sequence). The CDR3 has 15 amino acids. The CDR3 sequence is CSARGGALIYNEQFF.

J is TRBJ1-1 and V is TRBV27; TCRdb proposes TRBD1, but this gene call is untestable without DNA. The germline V gene has CDR1 MNHEY and CDR2 SMNVEV (reference sequence). The CDR3 is 13 residues long. The CDR3 sequence: CASSSTGVGEAFF.

CDR3 residues: CASLAGGHNEQFF. This sequence joins TRBV12-3 or TRBV12-4 and TRBJ2-1; TCRdb picks TRBD2, but there is no DNA to check that call. This CDR3 spans 13 amino acids.

CDR3 protein: CASSISFFVVGKNTEAFF. The chain is built from TRBV19 and TRBJ1-1; no DNA is available, so the TRBD1 call from TCRdb remains unchecked. CDR1 and CDR2 from the germline V gene are LNHDA and SQIVND (reference sequence). This CDR3 region has 18 residues.

V usage is TRBV25-1 and J usage is TRBJ2-5. This CDR3 comprises 13 residues. Germline V lookup: CDR1 MGHDK, CDR2 SYGVNS. CDR3 region: CASSDWRWETQYF.

V gene TRBV5-8 combines with J gene TRBJ1-2; absent DNA, TCRdb's TRBD1 call cannot be checked. Germline loops: CDR1 SGHTS, CDR2 YDEGEE. The CDR3 contains 15 residues. The chain's CDR3 is CASSRGQGFGYGYTF.

The chain uses TRBV7-8 and TRBJ2-3. The CDR3 runs 14 residues. Germline assignment: CDR1 SGHVS and CDR2 FQNEAQ. Here the CDR3 reads CASSLGISTDTQYF. Together with reference TRBV7-8 and TRBJ2-3, the CDR3 gives the full variable domain: GAGVSQSPRYKVAKRGQDVALRCDPISGHVSLFWYQQALGQGPEFLTYFQNEAQLDKSGLPSDRFFAERPEGSVSTLKIQRTQQEDSAVYLCASSLGISTDTQYFGPGTRLTVL.

The rearrangement links TRBV20-1 to TRBJ2-7; with no DNA, the TCRdb D assignment of TRBD2 cannot be verified. Germline CDR1 and CDR2: DFQATT and SNEGSKA (reference sequence). The CDR3 spans 16 residues. CDR3 sequence reads: CRSLFQGLEGIYEQYF.

The CDR3 protein is CASSRDGGWLEQYF. This chain joins TRBV11-2 and TRBJ2-7; lacking DNA, the TRBD1 call made by TCRdb goes unchecked. The CDR3 length is 14 residues. Germline V gene lookup returns CDR1 SGHAT and CDR2 FQNNGV.